The clone carrying this TCR beta chain was seen more than once but under ten times. The antigen is unknown. Methods used by the authors: With immunoSEQ giving junction-only sequences and no quality scores, filtering differed. Method: immunoSEQ multiplex PCR; TCRdb's copy keeps in-frame clones and lacks some. V and J calls and clone size are as listed in that table; D and trimming were resolved from the DNA. The sample has roughly 770,000 clones; about 96% are singletons. CD8 cells regarded as naive lacked CD45RO, were positively chosen for CCR7, and omitted terminally differentiated effector memory CD45RA+ cells. This specimen belongs to a study of shared clonotypes between healthy human individuals. The study's findings and limits: In the sorted subsets, rarefaction showed sequencing was incomplete despite large depth.

The V gene end was trimmed by 6 bases and the J gene end by 6 bases; junction bases not matched to a gene: 8. Germline V gene lookup returns CDR1 MNHEY and CDR2 SMNVEV (reference sequence). CDR3 length: 14 amino acids. The sample was naive CD8+ T cells sorted from blood. The clonotype was recovered from a man aged 25 to 45 in good health. The gene calls are TRBV27 and TRBJ2-1; the match to TRBD2 covers 7 bases. CDR3 sequence reads: CASREGGPLNEQFF. CDR3 nucleotides: TGTGCCAGCAGGGAGGGAGGGCCGCTCAATGAGCAGTTCTTC.